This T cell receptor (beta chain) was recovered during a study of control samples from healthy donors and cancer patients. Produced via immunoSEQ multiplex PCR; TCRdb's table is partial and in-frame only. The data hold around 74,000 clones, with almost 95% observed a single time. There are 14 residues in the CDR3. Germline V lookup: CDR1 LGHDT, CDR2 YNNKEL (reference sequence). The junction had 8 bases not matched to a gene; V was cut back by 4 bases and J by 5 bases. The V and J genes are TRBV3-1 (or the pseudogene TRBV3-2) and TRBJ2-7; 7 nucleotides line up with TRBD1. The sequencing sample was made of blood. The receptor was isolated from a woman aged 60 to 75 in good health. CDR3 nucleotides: TGTGCCAGCAGCCGGACAGGTATTGTCCACGAGCAGTACTTC. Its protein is CASSRTGIVHEQYF.